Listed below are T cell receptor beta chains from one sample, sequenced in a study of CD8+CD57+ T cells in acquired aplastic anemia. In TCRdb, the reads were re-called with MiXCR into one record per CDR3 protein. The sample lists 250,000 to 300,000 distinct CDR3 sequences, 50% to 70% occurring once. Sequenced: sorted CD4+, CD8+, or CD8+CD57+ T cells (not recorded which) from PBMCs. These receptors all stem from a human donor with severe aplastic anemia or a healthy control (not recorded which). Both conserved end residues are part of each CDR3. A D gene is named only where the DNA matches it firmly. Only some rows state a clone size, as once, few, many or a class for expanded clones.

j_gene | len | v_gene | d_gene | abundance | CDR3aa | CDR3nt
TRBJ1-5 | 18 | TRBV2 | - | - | CASSKLTSQGGSDQPQHF | TGTGCCAGCAGTAAACTCACTAGTCAGGGAGGCTCCGATCAGCCCCAGCATTTT
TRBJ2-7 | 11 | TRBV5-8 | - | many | CASSFSYEQYF | TGTGCCAGCAGCTTCTCCTACGAGCAGTACTTC
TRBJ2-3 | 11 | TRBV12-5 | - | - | CASGITDTQYF | TGTGCTAGTGGTATCACAGATACGCAGTATTTT
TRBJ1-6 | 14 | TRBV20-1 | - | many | CSASPESNNSPLHF | TGCAGTGCTAGTCCAGAGAGCAATAATTCACCCCTCCACTTT
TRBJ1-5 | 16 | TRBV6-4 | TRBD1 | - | CASSDSRDRENQPQHF | TGTGCCAGCAGTGACTCGAGGGACAGGGAGAATCAGCCCCAGCATTTT
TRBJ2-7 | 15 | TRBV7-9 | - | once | CASSSAGTNYYEQYF | TGTGCCAGCAGCTCGGCCGGGACAAATTACTACGAGCAGTACTTC
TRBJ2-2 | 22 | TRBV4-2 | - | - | CASSQDRLGVGGGPLNTGELFF | TGTGCCAGCAGCCAAGACCGACTGGGGGTCGGCGGGGGCCCCTTGAACACCGGGGAGCTGTTTTTT
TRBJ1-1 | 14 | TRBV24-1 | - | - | CATSDSNRVSEAFF | TGTGCCACCAGTGATTCGAACAGGGTTTCTGAAGCTTTCTTT
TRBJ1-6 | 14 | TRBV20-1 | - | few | CSAGLGGTNSPLHF | TGCAGTGCAGGCCTAGGGGGGACTAATTCACCCCTCCACTTT
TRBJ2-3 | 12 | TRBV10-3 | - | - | CAISPSTDTQYF | TGTGCCATCAGTCCTAGCACAGATACGCAGTATTTT
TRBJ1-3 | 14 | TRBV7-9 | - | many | CASTRGTYGNTIYF | TGTGCCAGCACTCGAGGGACATATGGAAACACCATATATTTT
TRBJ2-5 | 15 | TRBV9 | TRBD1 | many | CASSVVGQAQETQYF | TGTGCCAGCAGCGTAGTAGGACAGGCACAAGAGACCCAGTACTTC
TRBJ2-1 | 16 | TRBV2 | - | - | CASSPRGGSNYNEQFF | TGTGCCAGCTCACCCAGAGGAGGTTCGAACTACAATGAGCAGTTCTTC
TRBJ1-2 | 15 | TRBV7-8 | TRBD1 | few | CASSLVDRGNYGYTF | TGTGCCAGCAGCTTAGTTGACAGGGGGAACTATGGCTACACCTTC
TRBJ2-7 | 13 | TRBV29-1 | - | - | CSVLQVGSYEQYF | TGCAGCGTTTTACAGGTTGGATCCTACGAGCAGTACTTC
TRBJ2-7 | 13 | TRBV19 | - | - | CASSIRVGYEQYF | TGTGCCAGTAGTATTAGGGTTGGCTACGAGCAGTACTTC
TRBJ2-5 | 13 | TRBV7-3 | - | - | CASRGRGKETQYF | TGTGCCAGCCGCGGCAGGGGAAAAGAGACCCAGTACTTC
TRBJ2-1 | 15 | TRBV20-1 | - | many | CSAGGTTSSYNEQFF | TGCAGTGCTGGAGGGACAACGAGCTCCTACAATGAGCAGTTCTTC
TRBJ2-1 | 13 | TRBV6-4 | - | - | CASSALAGHGQFF | TGTGCCAGCAGTGCGCTGGCAGGACACGGGCAGTTCTTC
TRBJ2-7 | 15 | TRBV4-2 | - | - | CASSPRWPSSYEQYF | TGTGCCAGCAGCCCAAGGTGGCCCTCATCCTACGAGCAGTACTTC
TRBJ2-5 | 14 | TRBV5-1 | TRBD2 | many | CASSRGLEVETQYF | TGCGCCAGCAGCCGGGGACTAGAAGTAGAGACCCAGTACTTC
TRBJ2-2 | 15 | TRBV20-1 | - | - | CSARGGRARAGELFF | TGCAGTGCTAGGGGGGGCAGGGCCAGGGCCGGGGAGCTGTTTTTT
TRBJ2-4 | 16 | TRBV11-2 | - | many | CASSLEPGRAKNIQYF | TGTGCCAGCAGCTTAGAGCCGGGGAGAGCCAAAAACATTCAGTACTTC
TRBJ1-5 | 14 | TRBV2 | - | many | CASSGRVSNQPQHF | TGTGCCAGCAGCGGAAGGGTTAGCAATCAGCCCCAGCATTTT
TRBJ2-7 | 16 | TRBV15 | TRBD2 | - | CATSRGSASGRNEQYF | TGTGCCACCAGCAGAGGATCGGCTAGCGGGAGAAACGAGCAGTACTTC
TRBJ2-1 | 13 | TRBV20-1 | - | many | CSASWTGRNEQFF | TGCAGTGCTTCCTGGACGGGGAGAAATGAGCAGTTCTTC
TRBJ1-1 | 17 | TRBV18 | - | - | CASSSEIRPGALTEAFF | TGTGCCAGCTCCTCCGAGATTAGGCCGGGGGCCCTCACTGAAGCTTTCTTT
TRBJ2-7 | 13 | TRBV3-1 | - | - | CASSRRGDGEQYF | TGTGCCAGCAGCCGGAGAGGTGACGGCGAGCAGTACTTC
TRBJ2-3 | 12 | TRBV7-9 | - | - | CASTKSTDTQYF | TGTGCCAGCACCAAAAGCACAGATACGCAGTATTTT
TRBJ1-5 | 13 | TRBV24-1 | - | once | CATSAAGVETQHF | TGTGCCACCAGCGCCGCGGGGGTCGAGACCCAGCATTTT
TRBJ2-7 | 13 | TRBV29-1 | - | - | CSVEGDSGYEQYF | TGCAGCGTTGAAGGAGACAGCGGCTACGAGCAGTACTTC
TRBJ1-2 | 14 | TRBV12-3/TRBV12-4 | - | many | CASSPPTAVDGYTF | TGTGCCAGCAGCCCCCCCACGGCGGTGGATGGCTACACCTTC
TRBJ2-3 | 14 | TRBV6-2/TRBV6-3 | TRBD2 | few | CASRQQRGADTQYF | TGTGCCAGCAGGCAACAGCGGGGGGCAGATACGCAGTATTTT
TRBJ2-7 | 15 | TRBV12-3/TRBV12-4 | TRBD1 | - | CASRGAGTGSYEQYF | TGTGCCAGCAGGGGAGCCGGGACAGGGTCTTACGAGCAGTACTTC
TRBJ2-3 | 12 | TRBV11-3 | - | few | CASSLGLDTQYF | TGTGCCAGCAGCTTAGGTTTAGATACGCAGTATTTT
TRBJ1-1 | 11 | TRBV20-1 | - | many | CSARMNTEAFF | TGCAGTGCTAGGATGAACACTGAAGCTTTCTTT
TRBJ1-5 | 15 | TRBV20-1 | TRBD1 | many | CSATSGTDSNQPQHF | TGCAGTGCCACCTCCGGGACAGATAGCAATCAGCCCCAGCATTTT
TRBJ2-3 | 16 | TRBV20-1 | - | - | CSARAQSGASTDTQYF | TGCAGTGCTAGAGCACAAAGCGGTGCTAGCACAGATACGCAGTATTTT
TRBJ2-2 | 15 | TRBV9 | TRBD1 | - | CASNVATGVTGELFF | TGTGCCAGCAACGTAGCTACAGGGGTCACCGGGGAGCTGTTTTTT
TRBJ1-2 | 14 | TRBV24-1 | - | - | CATSDSGVFYGYTF | TGTGCCACCAGTGATTCCGGAGTCTTCTATGGCTACACCTTC
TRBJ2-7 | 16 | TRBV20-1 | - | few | CSASPEAGRFFYEQYF | TGCAGTGCTAGCCCCGAGGCAGGGAGGTTTTTCTACGAGCAGTACTTC
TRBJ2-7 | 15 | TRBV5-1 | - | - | CASSLAQAASYEQYF | TGCGCCAGCAGCTTGGCCCAGGCAGCCTCGTACGAGCAGTACTTC
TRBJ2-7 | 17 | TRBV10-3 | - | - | CAIRAKEQGPAAAEQYF | TGTGCCATCAGGGCTAAGGAACAGGGTCCGGCCGCTGCCGAGCAGTACTTC